Listed here are 4 T cell receptor beta chains from one sample, sequenced in a study of graft-versus-host responses after intestinal transplantation. The antigens of these receptors remain unknown. TCRdb's copy holds only in-frame clones and misses some; the assay was immunoSEQ multiplex PCR. This sample carries approximately 100,000 clones, approximately 93% of them seen once, and the ten largest clones take around 1.2%. The sequencing used unstimulated CD8+ T cells sorted from spleen or lymph node cells, collected before intestinal transplant. Receptor source: a human donor who received an intestinal transplant.

This clone appeared a single time. The chain is built from TRBV6-1 and TRBJ1-2, with 8 bases identical to TRBD1. CDR3 length: 13 amino acids. Germline CDR1 reads MNHNS; CDR2 reads SASEGT. With V trimmed by 4 bases and J by 8 bases, 6 bases remained unmatched. DNA for the CDR3: TGTGCCAGCAGTGCAGGGGGCGCCAAGGGCTACACCTTC. Translated, it gives CASSAGGAKGYTF.

J is TRBJ1-1 and V is TRBV4-1; 8 bases match TRBD1. Per germline, CDR1 MGHRA and CDR2 YSYEKL. There are 12 residues in the CDR3. With 3 bases clipped from V and 8 bases from J, the junction kept 2 bases outside the gene matches. The DNA for the CDR3 is TGCGCCAGCAGCCACGGACAGGGCGAAGCTTTCTTT. This encodes CASSHGQGEAFF.

The chain is built from TRBV4-1 and TRBJ1-1, with D unclear. V lost 1 base and J 4 bases, leaving 10 bases between the germline ends. CDR3 length: 14 amino acids. Germline CDR1 is MGHRA and CDR2 is YSYEKL. The CDR3 protein is CASSQGSLSTEAFF. The CDR3 DNA is TGCGCCAGCAGCCAAGGATCCCTCAGCACTGAAGCTTTCTTT.

There are a few counts of this clone. The V call is TRBV7-8, the J call TRBJ1-4; no clear D. The CDR3 loop spans 12 amino acids. Trimming pared 2 bases from V and 8 bases from J, leaving 6 bases between. From germline, CDR1 is SGHVS and CDR2 FQNEAQ. In nucleotides, the CDR3 is TGTGCCAGCAGCTTATTGGGGGAAAAACTGTTTTTT. Translated: CASSLLGEKLFF.